The rows below give T cell receptor beta chains drawn from one sample of a study of T cells after yellow fever vaccination. TCRdb ran MiXCR on the 5' RACE reads and lists one entry per CDR3 protein. The sample carries a few hundred thousand distinct CDR3 sequences, about 9.5% recorded once. This specimen consisted of PBMCs, obtained on the day of the first yellow fever vaccination. The receptors derive from a man aged 18 to 30 who received the YFV17D yellow fever vaccine. Each CDR3 is given with its conserved first and last residue. The D gene is left open where the match is weak. Clone size, where shown, is once, few, many, or a class for clones that have expanded.

few TRBJ2-2 TRBV12-3/TRBV12-4 - 16 CASSFAQQAFTGELFF TGTGCCAGCAGTTTCGCCCAACAGGCCTTCACCGGGGAGCTGTTTTTT
few TRBJ2-7 TRBV5-1 TRBD1 15 CASSLARQGAYEQYF TGCGCCAGCAGCTTGGCCCGGCAGGGGGCATACGAGCAGTACTTC
- TRBJ2-2 TRBV18 - 16 CASSPPSRGYAGELFF TGTGCCAGCTCACCACCGAGCAGGGGATACGCCGGGGAGCTGTTTTTT
few TRBJ2-2 TRBV21-1 - 16 CASSNRLGGSTGELFF TGTGCCAGCAGCAATAGGCTGGGGGGGAGCACCGGGGAGCTGTTTTTT
- TRBJ2-7 TRBV2 - 14 CASSTQGNAYEQYF TGTGCCAGCAGTACCCAGGGAAACGCCTACGAGCAGTACTTC
many TRBJ2-5 TRBV12-3/TRBV12-4 - 14 CASRHLGETETQYF TGTGCCAGCAGACACCTTGGGGAGACGGAGACCCAGTACTTC
few TRBJ2-3 TRBV9 TRBD2 18 CASSVGLAGARGRDTQYF TGTGCCAGCAGCGTGGGACTAGCGGGGGCCCGGGGGAGGGATACGCAGTATTTT
many TRBJ2-5 TRBV18 - 11 CASSSRETQYF TGTGCCAGCTCAAGCAGAGAGACCCAGTACTTC
- TRBJ1-6 TRBV7-9 - 15 CASSLGSGLHSPLHF TGTGCCAGCAGCTTAGGGTCAGGGCTGCATTCACCCCTCCACTTT
few TRBJ1-1 TRBV28 TRBD1 16 CASSFFRDSLNTEAFF TGTGCCAGCAGTTTTTTTAGGGACAGCCTGAACACTGAAGCTTTCTTT
many TRBJ2-3 TRBV15 - 12 CATSEGGWEQYF TGTGCCACCAGCGAAGGCGGGTGGGAGCAGTATTTT
- TRBJ2-7 TRBV7-8 TRBD1 14 CASRPRDRLDEQYF TGTGCCAGCAGGCCCCGGGACAGGCTAGACGAGCAGTACTTC
few TRBJ2-7 TRBV5-5 TRBD2 13 CASSAGTTYEQYF TGTGCCAGCAGTGCCGGGACTACCTACGAGCAGTACTTC
few TRBJ1-1 TRBV4-2 TRBD1 15 CASSPLTGHTTEAFF TGTGCCAGCAGCCCTCTGACAGGGCACACCACTGAAGCTTTCTTT
many TRBJ2-5 TRBV6-5 - 13 CASSYGLQETQYF TGTGCCAGCAGTTACGGCCTCCAAGAGACCCAGTACTTC
- TRBJ2-3 TRBV5-4 TRBD1 16 CASSLHRDRVTDTQYF TGTGCCAGCAGCCTTCACCGGGACAGGGTGACAGATACGCAGTATTTT
many TRBJ1-3 TRBV5-1 TRBD1 15 CASSLVQGAGNTIYF TGCGCCAGCAGCTTGGTTCAGGGGGCTGGAAACACCATATATTTT
- TRBJ2-2 TRBV5-4 - 16 CASSLPPGLNTGELFF TGTGCCAGCAGCTTACCCCCGGGACTGAACACCGGGGAGCTGTTTTTT
many TRBJ2-2 TRBV10-3 - 17 CAISELGQGTNTGELFF TGTGCCATCAGTGAGTTAGGGCAGGGGACGAACACCGGGGAGCTGTTTTTT
- TRBJ1-6 TRBV27 TRBD1 13 CASRGAAGGPLHF TGTGCCAGCAGGGGGGCAGCAGGGGGGCCCCTCCACTTT
few TRBJ2-3 TRBV5-1 TRBD1 16 CASSSGQGADTDTQYF TGCGCCAGCAGCTCGGGACAGGGGGCAGACACAGATACGCAGTATTTT
- TRBJ1-3 TRBV7-9 - 14 CASSWQGDRNTIYF TGTGCCAGCAGTTGGCAGGGAGATAGGAACACCATATATTTT
many TRBJ1-2 TRBV7-2 - 13 CASSLGPLDGYTF TGTGCCAGCAGCTTAGGTCCCCTAGATGGCTACACCTTC
- TRBJ1-3 TRBV4-1 TRBD1 15 CASSQGQGSGNTIYF TGCGCCAGCAGCCAAGGACAGGGCTCTGGAAACACCATATATTTT
few TRBJ1-5 TRBV4-1 TRBD1 17 CASSQAGTGGSNQPQHF TGCGCCAGCAGCCAAGCCGGGACAGGGGGAAGCAATCAGCCCCAGCATTTT
- TRBJ2-1 TRBV5-1 - 13 CASSPADYNEQFF TGCGCCAGCAGCCCGGCGGACTACAATGAGCAGTTCTTC
- TRBJ2-5 TRBV7-3 TRBD1 15 CASSRGTGSQETQYF TGTGCCAGCAGCCGAGGGACAGGGAGCCAAGAGACCCAGTACTTC
- TRBJ1-1 TRBV20-1 TRBD1 13 CSVRGTGDTEAFF TGCAGTGTCAGAGGGACAGGGGACACTGAAGCTTTCTTT
few TRBJ2-7 TRBV20-1 - 14 CSARDRQVAYEQYF TGCAGTGCTAGAGATAGGCAGGTCGCCTACGAGCAGTACTTC
- TRBJ1-4 TRBV4-2 - 12 CASSRQQEKLFF TGTGCCAGCAGCCGACAACAGGAAAAACTGTTTTTT
many TRBJ2-5 TRBV5-1 TRBD2 16 CASSTLAGGNGETQYF TGCGCCAGCAGCACCCTAGCGGGGGGGAACGGAGAGACCCAGTACTTC
- TRBJ2-1 TRBV7-2 - 16 CASSLPYQVGYNEQFF TGTGCCAGCAGCTTACCTTACCAAGTTGGTTACAATGAGCAGTTCTTC
few TRBJ1-4 TRBV9 - 18 CASSVGTATFSTNEKLFF TGTGCCAGCAGCGTAGGAACAGCGACCTTCTCAACTAATGAAAAACTGTTTTTT
- TRBJ2-2 TRBV20-1 - 13 CSARDTNTGELFF TGCAGTGCTAGAGATACGAACACCGGGGAGCTGTTTTTT
few TRBJ2-7 TRBV10-3 - 12 CAIRSSSYEQYF TGTGCCATCAGGAGTAGCTCCTACGAGCAGTACTTC
- TRBJ1-2 TRBV29-1 - 14 CSVEVQPNSYGYTF TGCAGCGTTGAAGTACAGCCCAACTCCTATGGCTACACCTTC
- TRBJ1-1 TRBV19 - 15 CASAKGGQSNTEAFF TGTGCCAGTGCTAAAGGGGGGCAGTCAAACACTGAAGCTTTCTTT
- TRBJ2-7 TRBV7-2 - 13 CASSPFLSEEQYF TGTGCCAGCAGTCCCTTCCTGTCGGAGGAGCAGTACTTC
few TRBJ1-1 TRBV5-1 - 15 CASSLSGLMNTEAFF TGCGCCAGCAGCTTGTCAGGCCTTATGAACACTGAAGCTTTCTTT
few TRBJ1-6 TRBV23-1 - 15 CASSQSRMGSSPLHF TGCGCCAGCAGTCAAAGCAGGATGGGAAGTTCACCCCTCCACTTT
- TRBJ2-5 TRBV10-3 - 13 CAIRGTPWGTQYF TGTGCCATCAGGGGGACTCCGTGGGGGACCCAGTACTTC
few TRBJ2-1 TRBV6-2/TRBV6-3 TRBD1 15 CASSRRDRGYNEQFF TGTGCCAGCAGCCGCCGGGACAGGGGATACAATGAGCAGTTCTTC
many TRBJ2-5 TRBV28 - 14 CASSARTGRETQYF TGTGCCAGCAGTGCTCGTACAGGGCGGGAGACCCAGTACTTC
many TRBJ2-3 TRBV9 TRBD2 14 CASSLSGGPDTQYF TGTGCCAGCAGCCTTAGCGGGGGTCCCGATACGCAGTATTTT
many TRBJ2-3 TRBV6-5 TRBD2 17 CASSTASLAGVTDTQYF TGTGCCAGCAGTACGGCCTCTCTAGCGGGGGTCACAGATACGCAGTATTTT
few TRBJ1-1 TRBV28 TRBD1 15 CASSLFPGQGTEAFF TGTGCCAGCAGCTTATTCCCCGGACAGGGCACTGAAGCTTTCTTT
- TRBJ2-3 TRBV4-1 - 17 CASSQHLTGRRTDTQYF TGCGCCAGCAGCCAACACCTTACAGGGAGACGTACAGATACGCAGTATTTT
few TRBJ2-3 TRBV6-2/TRBV6-3 TRBD1 14 CASGPKDRADTQYF TGTGCCAGCGGCCCGAAGGACAGGGCAGATACGCAGTATTTT